This entry lists 6 T cell receptor beta chains sequenced from one sample in a study of response to subunit inactivated influenza vaccine (dated by TCRdb to 2016 to 2018). Library generation was performed with RT-PCR. TCRdb shows the sequencer as Illumina HiSeq 2500. TCRdb's own reprocessing of the public reads used fastp at Q25 and MiXCR and kept productive beta chains. Merged by CDR3 protein, the rows form single entries marked with the most common genes and DNA. This sample lists 280,000 or so distinct CDR3 sequences; 20% to 25% were detected once. 10% to 13% of the sample rests with the top ten. The starting material was PBMCs from blood, obtained 21 months after vaccination. These receptors were taken from a man aged 50-75 years who received an inactivated influenza vaccine. Donor details come from another sample of the same person, matched by shared clones.

The chain joins TRBV5-1 to TRBJ1-1, with D possibly matching TRBD1 (5 bases). Per germline, CDR1 SGHRS and CDR2 YFSETQ. V was cut by 3 bases and J by 1 base, with 16 bases left in between. This CDR3 region has 16 residues. CDR3 protein: CASSSVLPGPNTEAFF. The CDR3 DNA reads as TGCGCCAGCAGCTCGGTATTACCGGGACCGAACACTGAAGCTTTCTTT.

J is TRBJ1-5 and V is TRBV9; no firm D call. V was pared by 4 bases and J by 5 bases, with 10 bases between. CDR3 length: 13 residues. Germline CDR1 SGDLS, CDR2 YYNGEE. CDR3 in amino acids: CASSKTMDQPQHF. The CDR3 DNA follows: TGTGCCAGCAGCAAAACAATGGATCAGCCCCAGCATTTT.

The chain is built from TRBV7-2 and TRBJ2-7; D may be TRBD1 (5 bases). The ends were cut back, 3 bases at V and 4 bases at J, with 16 bases in the middle. The CDR3 runs to 15 residues. Germline CDR1 and CDR2: SGHTA and FQGNSA. The CDR3 spells CASSFASDTKYEQYF. CDR3 sequence (DNA): TGTGCCAGCAGCTTCGCCTCGGACACCAAATACGAGCAGTACTTC.

This clonotype occurred a few times. The chain recombines TRBV4-2 with TRBJ2-7; 7 positions match TRBD2. CDR3 length equals 16 residues. V was clipped by 0 bases and J by 7 bases; unmatched bases: 12. Germline-derived CDR1 and CDR2 are LGHNA and YNFKEQ. In DNA, the CDR3 is TGTGCCAGCAGCCAAGATCCGGCTAGCGGTCCGGGGGAGCAGTACTTC. Its translation is CASSQDPASGPGEQYF.

This clonotype was seen a few times. The gene calls are TRBV5-4 and TRBJ1-1; 7 nucleotides match TRBD1. The CDR3 sequence is 14 residues long. Looked up from germline, CDR1 is SGHNT and CDR2 is YYREEE (reference sequence). Trimming cost V 3 bases and J 2 bases; bases outside gene matches: 4. The DNA of the CDR3 is TGTGCCAGCAGCTCAGGGGGGACCAACACTGAAGCTTTCTTT. Translation gives CASSSGGTNTEAFF.

V gene TRBV7-6 combines with J gene TRBJ1-4; D gene uncertain. CDR3 length: 15 residues. CDR1 is SGHVS, CDR2 FNYEAQ, per germline. The V gene lost 1 base and the J gene lost 3 bases, with 9 bases spanning the gap. CDR3 nucleotides: TGTGCCAGCAGCTTAGAGGCCCGACCTAATGAAAAACTGTTTTTT. Translation: CASSLEARPNEKLFF.